These 19 T cell receptor beta chains share one sample of origin, sequenced in a study of CD4 and CD8 cells across lung adenocarcinoma regions. TCRdb independently ran MiXCR on the PCR reads; one entry per CDR3 protein. The repertoire has under 7,000 distinct CDR3 sequences, around 68% of them found once; the top ten carry approximately 20%. The sample was CD4+ T cells from the center of a lung tumor. These TCRs come from a female donor with lung adenocarcinoma. The CD4 and CD8 labels of this study may be unreliable.

The rearrangement links TRBV6-1 to TRBJ2-3; weak D call: TRBD2 (6 bases). This CDR3 is built from 13 residues. V lost 6 bases and J lost 6, with 13 bases in between. Looked up from germline, CDR1 is MNHNS and CDR2 is SASEGT. CDR3 sequence reads: CASSRAGRDTQYF. The CDR3 nucleotides are TGTGCCAGCAGCCGTGCAGGGAGGGATACGCAGTATTTT.

The chain couples TRBV6-5 to TRBJ1-1, with 7 bases fitting TRBD1. Germline loops: CDR1 MNHEY, CDR2 SVGAGI. J gave up 5 bases and V 2 bases, and 8 bases lay outside the gene matches. The CDR3 consists of 15 residues. The CDR3 sequence is CASSYRQGGRTEAFF. DNA of the CDR3: TGTGCCAGCAGTTACCGACAGGGTGGGAGAACTGAAGCTTTCTTT.

This clonotype was seen a few times. The chain joins TRBV6-1 to TRBJ2-2; perhaps D is TRBD1 or TRBD2 (5 bases each). V dropped 0 bases and J dropped 9 bases, with 14 bases sitting between them. The CDR3 runs to 15 residues. Germline CDR1 reads MNHNS; CDR2 reads SASEGT. CDR3 residues: CASSEAYQGVRELFF. As DNA, the CDR3 is TGTGCCAGCAGTGAAGCGTATCAGGGAGTCCGGGAGCTGTTTTTT.

By its share, this clonotype is medium-sized. V and J are TRBV7-2 and TRBJ2-1, with D hard to call. Germline-derived CDR1 and CDR2 are SGHTA and FQGNSA. Trimming left V 4 bases short and J 9 bases short, with 10 bases between. The CDR3 loop spans 12 amino acids. CDR3 protein: CASSSNLGEQFF. CDR3 sequence (DNA): TGTGCCAGCAGCTCCAATCTTGGTGAGCAGTTCTTC. Variable domain in full (rest from reference TRBV7-2 and TRBJ2-1): GAGVSQSPSNKVTEKGKDVELRCDPISGHTALYWYRQSLGQGLEFLIYFQGNSAPDKSGLPSDRFSAERTGGSVSTLTIQRTQQEDSAVYLCASSSNLGEQFFGPGTRLTVL.

The chain recombines TRBV6-1 with TRBJ2-5; 7 bases map to TRBD1. This CDR3 has 19 residues. Germline values: CDR1 MNHNS, CDR2 SASEGT. The V segment lost 7 bases and the J segment 0 bases; nucleotides outside the gene matches: 20. The CDR3 reads CASTRTVGLGGRDQETQYF. The DNA for the CDR3 is TGTGCCAGCACCCGGACTGTGGGGCTAGGGGGCCGGGACCAAGAGACCCAGTACTTC.

Here the CDR3 DNA reads TGTGCCAGCAGTAGCCGGACTAGCGGGATTTCCAATGAGCAGTTCTTC. This encodes CASSSRTSGISNEQFF. The V and J genes are TRBV27 and TRBJ2-1; 12 positions match TRBD2. The CDR3 sequence is 16 residues long. Germline CDR1 is MNHEY and CDR2 is SMNVEV (reference sequence). The V and J ends lost 5 bases and 6 bases, in that order; junction bases with no gene match: 8.

This chain links TRBV7-3 with TRBJ2-1; D might be TRBD1 (6 bases). The CDR3 sequence is 15 residues long. V dropped 2 bases and J dropped 7 bases, with 15 bases sitting between them. CDR1 is SGHTA and CDR2 is FQGTGA in the germline V gene. The CDR3 coding sequence is TGTGCCAGCAGCTTAGGGGGCGGAGGCGGGAATGAGCAGTTCTTC. As protein: CASSLGGGGGNEQFF.

V and J are TRBV6-1 and TRBJ2-1, with D possibly being TRBD2 (5 bases). Trimming left V 7 bases short and J 2 bases short, with 15 bases between. Germline assignment: CDR1 MNHNS and CDR2 SASEGT. The CDR3 is 15 residues long. CDR3: CASTPETGTYNEQFF. As DNA, the CDR3 is TGTGCCAGCACCCCTGAGACGGGAACCTACAATGAGCAGTTCTTC.

This chain joins TRBV6-1 and TRBJ2-1, with D perhaps matching TRBD1 (6 bases). The CDR3 length is 14 residues. Germline CDR1 is MNHNS and CDR2 is SASEGT. Trimming removed 2 bases at V and 10 bases at J, with 15 bases between. CDR3 region: CASSERGGQSEQFF. The CDR3 DNA is TGTGCCAGCAGTGAACGAGGGGGTCAGAGCGAGCAGTTCTTC.

CDR3 nucleotide sequence: TGTGCCAGCGCCCGGGACCCGACAGGTGGGGAGCAGTACTTC. Translating it yields CASARDPTGGEQYF. J is TRBJ2-1 and V is TRBV6-5; perhaps TRBD1 as D (6 bases). Near its end, the DNA agrees better with TRBJ2-7, so the J call may be wrong. CDR3 length equals 14 residues. Germline V gene data show CDR1 as MNHEY and CDR2 as SVGAGI.

Details on this clonotype: At one end the junction does not follow the germline gene, possibly because of a read error. This sequence joins TRBV6-1 and TRBJ2-1; perhaps TRBD2 as D (7 bases). The CDR3 has 17 amino acids. Per germline, CDR1 MNHNS and CDR2 SASEGT. CDR3: CASRGGLGGGDQETQYF. The CDR3 bases are TGTGCCAGCAGGGGGGGGCTGGGGGGCGGTGACCAAGAGACGCAGTATTTC.

This clonotype was detected a few times. The V and J genes are TRBV6-5 and TRBJ1-2, with TRBD1 matching 10 bases. CDR1 is MNHEY, CDR2 SVGAGI, per germline. J was trimmed by 5 bases and V by 2 bases; bases with no gene match: 8. CDR3 length: 16 amino acids. Here the CDR3 DNA reads TGTGCCAGCAGTTACCCTGTCGGGACAGGGGTATATGGCTACACCTTC. This sequence encodes CASSYPVGTGVYGYTF.

The chain is built from TRBV11-2 and TRBJ2-5, with 10 bases that match TRBD2. Gene TRBJ2-1 matches the end of the DNA better, so the J call may be wrong. The germline CDR1 and CDR2 sequences are SGHAT and FQNNGV. This CDR3 is built from 15 residues. CDR3 region: CASSFPSGRWNEQFF. Here the CDR3 DNA reads TGTGCCAGCAGCTTCCCTAGCGGGAGATGGAATGAGCAGTTCTTC.

This chain joins TRBV11-2 and TRBJ2-7; D is unresolved. The V and J ends lost 5 bases and 0 bases respectively, with 14 bases between them. This CDR3 comprises 15 residues. The germline V gene encodes CDR1 SGHAT and CDR2 FQNNGV. CDR3 amino acids: CASSPELIFSYEQYF. CDR3 coding DNA: TGTGCCAGCAGCCCCGAGTTGATATTCTCCTACGAGCAGTACTTC.

The chain carries TRBV6-5 and TRBJ2-1, with unresolved D. Germline CDR1 MNHEY, CDR2 SVGAGI. This CDR3 has 15 residues. Between the trimmed V and J ends, which lost 5 bases and 0 bases, there was a span of 11 bases. The CDR3 region has the DNA TGTGCCAGCAGTCTCGACCTGAGCTCCTACAATGAGCAGTTCTTC. Encoded protein: CASSLDLSSYNEQFF.

The chain carries TRBV14 and TRBJ2-1, with 10 bases fitting TRBD2. The CDR3 loop spans 14 amino acids. V dropped 5 bases and J dropped 5; count of bases not matched to a gene: 3. Per germline, CDR1 SGHDN and CDR2 FVKESK. This CDR3 is CASSTSGIHNEQFF. CDR3 nucleotides: TGTGCCAGCAGCACTAGCGGGATACACAATGAGCAGTTCTTC.

The chain has TRBV6-1 and TRBJ2-1, with D unresolved. The tail of the sequence fits TRBJ2-7 better, so the J call may be wrong. The germline V gene has CDR1 MNHNS and CDR2 SASEGT. The CDR3 covers 14 residues. The CDR3 bases are TGTGCCAGCTCAAGAGGCCCGTACCGGGACGAGCAGTACTTC. This codes for CASSRGPYRDEQYF.

This clonotype was found a few times. The chain recombines TRBV6-1 with TRBJ1-2; no clear D gene. Deletions cut 6 bases from V and 6 bases from J, with 5 bases between. Germline V lookup: CDR1 MNHNS, CDR2 SASEGT. The CDR3 has 10 amino acids. The CDR3 is CASREDGYTF. CDR3 bases: TGTGCCAGCAGGGAGGATGGCTACACCTTC.

V is TRBV6-1 and J is TRBJ2-4, with TRBD1 as a possible D gene (5 bases). Germline values: CDR1 MNHNS, CDR2 SASEGT. The CDR3 sequence is 15 residues long. Between the trimmed V and J ends, which lost 3 bases and 10 bases, there was a span of 19 bases. The CDR3 nucleotides are TGTGCCAGCAGTGAGGGGCTGGGCGTCAAAGATATTCAGTACTTC. It yields the protein CASSEGLGVKDIQYF.